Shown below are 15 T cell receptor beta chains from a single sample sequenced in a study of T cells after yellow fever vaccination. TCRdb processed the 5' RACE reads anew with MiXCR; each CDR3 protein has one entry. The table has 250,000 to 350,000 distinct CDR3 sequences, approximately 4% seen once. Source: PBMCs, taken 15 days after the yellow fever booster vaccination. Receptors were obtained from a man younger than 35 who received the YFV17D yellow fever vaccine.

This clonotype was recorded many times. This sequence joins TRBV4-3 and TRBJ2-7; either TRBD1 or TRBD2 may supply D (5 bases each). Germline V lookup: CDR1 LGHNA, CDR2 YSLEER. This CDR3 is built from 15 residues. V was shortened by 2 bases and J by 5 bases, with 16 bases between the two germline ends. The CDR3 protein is CASSQLGGLQDEQYF. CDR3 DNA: TGCGCCAGCAGCCAACTTGGGGGTCTGCAGGACGAGCAGTACTTC.

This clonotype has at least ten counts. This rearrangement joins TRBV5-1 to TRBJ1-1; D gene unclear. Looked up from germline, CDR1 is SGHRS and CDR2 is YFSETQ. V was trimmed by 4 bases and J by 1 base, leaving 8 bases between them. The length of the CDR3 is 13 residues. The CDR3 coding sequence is TGCGCCAGCAGCCAGGACCCGAACACTGAAGCTTTCTTT. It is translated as CASSQDPNTEAFF.

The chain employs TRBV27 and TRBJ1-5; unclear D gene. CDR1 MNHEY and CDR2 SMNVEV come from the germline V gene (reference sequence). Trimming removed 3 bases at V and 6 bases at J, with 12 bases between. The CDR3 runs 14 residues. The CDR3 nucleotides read TGTGCCAGCAGTTTGTCAGGAGGAGGTCAGCCCCAGCATTTT. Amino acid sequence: CASSLSGGGQPQHF.

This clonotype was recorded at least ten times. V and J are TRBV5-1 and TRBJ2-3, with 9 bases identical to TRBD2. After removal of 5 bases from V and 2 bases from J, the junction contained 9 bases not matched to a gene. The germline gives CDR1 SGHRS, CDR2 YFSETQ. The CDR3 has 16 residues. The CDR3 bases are TGCGCCAGCAGGTGGAGTAGCGGGGGATACACAGATACGCAGTATTTT. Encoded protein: CASRWSSGGYTDTQYF.

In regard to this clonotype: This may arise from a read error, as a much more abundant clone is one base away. This CDR3 is CASSLVGEKLLF. CDR3 coding DNA: TGTGCCAGCAGCTTAGTAGGTGAAAAACTGCTTTTT. The chain uses TRBV7-9 and TRBJ1-4; no definite D call. Per the germline V gene, CDR1 is SEHNR and CDR2 is FQNEAQ (reference sequence). This CDR3 comprises 12 residues.

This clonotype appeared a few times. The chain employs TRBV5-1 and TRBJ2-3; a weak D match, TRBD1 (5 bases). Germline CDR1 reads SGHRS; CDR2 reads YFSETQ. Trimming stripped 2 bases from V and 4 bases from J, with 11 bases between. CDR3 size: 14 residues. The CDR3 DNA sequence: TGCGCCAGCAGCTTACGACAGCCCGCAGATACGCAGTATTTT. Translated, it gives CASSLRQPADTQYF.

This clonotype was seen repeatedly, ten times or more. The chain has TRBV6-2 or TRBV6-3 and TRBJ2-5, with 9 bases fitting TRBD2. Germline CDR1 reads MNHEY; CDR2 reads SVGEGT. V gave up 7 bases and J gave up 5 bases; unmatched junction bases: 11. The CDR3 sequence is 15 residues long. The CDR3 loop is CASTPLQRGVETQYF. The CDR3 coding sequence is TGTGCCAGCACCCCCCTCCAGCGGGGGGTTGAGACCCAGTACTTC.

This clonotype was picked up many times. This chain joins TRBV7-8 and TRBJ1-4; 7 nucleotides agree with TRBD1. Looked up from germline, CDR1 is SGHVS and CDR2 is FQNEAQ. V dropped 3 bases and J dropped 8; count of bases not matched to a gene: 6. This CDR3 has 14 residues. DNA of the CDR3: TGTGCCAGCAGCTTGACAGGGAATTCCGAAAAACTGTTTTTT. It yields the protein CASSLTGNSEKLFF.

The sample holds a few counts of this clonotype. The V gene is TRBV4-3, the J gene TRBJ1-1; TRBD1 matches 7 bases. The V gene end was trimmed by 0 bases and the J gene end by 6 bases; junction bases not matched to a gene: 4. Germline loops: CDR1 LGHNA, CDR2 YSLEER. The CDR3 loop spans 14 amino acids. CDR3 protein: CASSQEDRYAEAFF. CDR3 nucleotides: TGCGCCAGCAGCCAAGAGGACAGGTACGCTGAAGCTTTCTTT.

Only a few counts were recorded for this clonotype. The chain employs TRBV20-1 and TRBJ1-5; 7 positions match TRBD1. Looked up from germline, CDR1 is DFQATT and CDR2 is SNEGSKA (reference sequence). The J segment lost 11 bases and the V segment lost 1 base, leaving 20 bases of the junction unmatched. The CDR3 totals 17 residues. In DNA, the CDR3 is TGCAGTGCTAGAGGTCCTCTTCCGGGACAGCCGGGCCGATCCCAGCATTTT. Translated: CSARGPLPGQPGRSQHF.

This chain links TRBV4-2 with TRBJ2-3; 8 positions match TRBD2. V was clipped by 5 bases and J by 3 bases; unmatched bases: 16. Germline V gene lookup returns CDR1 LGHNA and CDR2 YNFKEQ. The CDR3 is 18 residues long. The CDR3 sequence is CASSRKGGGSGETDTQYF. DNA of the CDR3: TGTGCCAGCAGCAGAAAAGGAGGGGGTAGCGGGGAGACAGATACGCAGTATTTT.

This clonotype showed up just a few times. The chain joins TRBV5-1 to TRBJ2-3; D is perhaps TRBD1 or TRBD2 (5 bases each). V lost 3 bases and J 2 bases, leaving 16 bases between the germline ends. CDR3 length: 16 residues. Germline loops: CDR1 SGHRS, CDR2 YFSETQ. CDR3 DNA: TGCGCCAGCAGCTCCGGGACGTTGGGGCACACAGATACGCAGTATTTT. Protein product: CASSSGTLGHTDTQYF.

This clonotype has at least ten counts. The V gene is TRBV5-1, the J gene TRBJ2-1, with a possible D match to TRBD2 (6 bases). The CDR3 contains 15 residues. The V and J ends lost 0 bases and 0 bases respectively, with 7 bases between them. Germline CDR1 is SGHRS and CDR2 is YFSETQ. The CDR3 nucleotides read TGCGCCAGCAGCTTGGTCGGGGGCTCCTACAATGAGCAGTTCTTC. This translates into CASSLVGGSYNEQFF.

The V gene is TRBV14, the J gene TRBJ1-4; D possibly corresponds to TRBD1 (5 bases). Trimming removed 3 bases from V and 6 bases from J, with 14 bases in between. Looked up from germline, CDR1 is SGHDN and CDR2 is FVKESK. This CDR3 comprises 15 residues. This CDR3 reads CASSQGPAGDEKLFF. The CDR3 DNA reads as TGTGCCAGCAGCCAGGGGCCTGCCGGGGATGAAAAACTGTTTTTT.

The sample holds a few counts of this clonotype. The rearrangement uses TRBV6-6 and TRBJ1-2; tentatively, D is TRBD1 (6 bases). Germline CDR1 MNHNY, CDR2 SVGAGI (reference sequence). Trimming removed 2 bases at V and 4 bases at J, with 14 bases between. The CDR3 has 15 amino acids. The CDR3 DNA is TGTGCCAGCAGTTACGTGGCAGGGGAGCCCTATGGCTACACCTTC. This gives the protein CASSYVAGEPYGYTF.